These 3 T cell receptor beta chains share one sample of origin, sequenced in a study of blood T cell repertoires in COVID-19. Libraries were prepared by immunoSEQ multiplex PCR; TCRdb keeps only in-frame clonotypes and omits some of them. The table includes over 150,000 clones, roughly 90% detected once. Material for sequencing was peripheral blood. The receptor source for this set is a woman in her fifties or sixties who had recovered from COVID-19.

This chain joins TRBV7-9 and TRBJ2-5, with 8 bases that match TRBD2. CDR1 and CDR2 from the germline V gene are SEHNR and FQNEAQ (reference sequence). The CDR3 covers 13 residues. With V trimmed by 1 base and J by 9 bases, 4 bases remained unmatched. The CDR3 sequence: CASSLETSGSQYF. CDR3 nucleotides: TGTGCCAGCAGCTTAGAAACTAGCGGCTCCCAGTACTTC. The variable domain in full, completed from reference TRBV7-9 and TRBJ2-5, reads DTGVSQNPRHKITKRGQNVTFRCDPISEHNRLYWYRQTLGQGPEFLTYFQNEAQLEKSRLLSDRFSAERPKGSFSTLEIQRTEQGDSAMYLCASSLETSGSQYFGPGTRLLVL.

This clone was observed a single time. The chain carries TRBV5-6 and TRBJ1-4, with 9 nucleotides matching TRBD1. J gave up 8 bases and V 2 bases, and 7 bases lay outside the gene matches. The germline V gene encodes CDR1 SGHDT and CDR2 YYEEEE. The CDR3 has 15 amino acids. Written as DNA, the CDR3 is TGTGCCAGCAGCTTACAGGGGGCGGGAGAAGAAAAACTGTTTTTT. It encodes CASSLQGAGEEKLFF.

V is TRBV19 and J is TRBJ1-6; TRBD1 aligns across 9 bases. Losses at the gene ends were 4 bases for V and 9 bases for J; bases not matched to a gene: 4. Germline V CDR1 and CDR2: LNHDA, SQIVND (reference sequence). There are 14 residues in the CDR3. The CDR3 DNA follows: TGTGCCAGTAGTAGGACAGGGGTGCGTTCACCCCTCCACTTT. The encoded protein is CASSRTGVRSPLHF.